This record covers a single TCR beta chain. CDR1 is SGDLS, CDR2 YYNGEE, per germline. CDR3 size: 15 residues. The trim removed 2 bases at V and 3 bases at J, leaving 8 bases unmatched. Assay used: immunoSEQ multiplex PCR; TCRdb lists only in-frame clones, some missing. The table records tens of thousands of clones, more than 75% of them present only once. The data derive from a study of T cell changes during pregnancy in multiple sclerosis. Sample: peripheral blood, taken in the second trimester of pregnancy. This receptor was taken from a female donor with multiple sclerosis, enrolled in a pregnancy study. The chain recombines TRBV9 with TRBJ2-7; 7 bases match TRBD1. The CDR3 here is CASSVSGTEYYEQYF. The DNA of the CDR3 is TGTGCCAGCAGCGTGTCAGGGACAGAGTACTACGAGCAGTACTTC.